One sample yielded the 25 T cell receptor beta chains listed below, sequenced in a study of cytomegalovirus exposure and HLA in healthy donors (dated by TCRdb to 2017 to 2019). Receptors were amplified or captured by the immunoSEQ multiplex PCR assay. For the multiplex PCR, a mixture combining 60 forward primers for TCR Vbeta segments and 13 reverse primers for TCR Jbeta segments was used. TCRdb limited this immuneACCESS table to in-frame rearrangements with V and J called. A share of clones is missing; checked studies link under half to unresolved V genes, and the rest is unexplained. In all, the sample holds 200,000 or so clones, and 60% to 80% of those were seen once. The ten largest clones represent 2% to 2.5% of the sample. Sequenced: PBMCs. The origin of the receptors is a woman in her 30s in good health and CMV-seropositive.

V and J are TRBV15 and TRBJ1-4; 8 positions agree with TRBD1. Germline V gene lookup returns CDR1 LNHNV and CDR2 YYDKDF (reference sequence). The ends lost 5 bases at V and 5 bases at J; junction bases unmatched: 7. CDR3 length: 15 amino acids. CDR3 in DNA: TGTGCCACCAGCCAACGGACAGGGATAAATGAAAAACTGTTTTTT. Its translation: CATSQRTGINEKLFF.

The genes are TRBV5-1 and TRBJ1-3, with 7 bases aligning to TRBD1. Looked up from germline, CDR1 is SGHRS and CDR2 is YFSETQ. Trimming at V came to 4 bases and at J to 2 bases, leaving 9 bases not matched to a gene. There are 16 residues in the CDR3. CDR3 in DNA: TGCGCCAGCAGCCGGGACAGAAGCCTTACTGGAAACACCATATATTTT. It translates to CASSRDRSLTGNTIYF.

The chain employs TRBV5-4 and TRBJ1-1; D ambiguous. Trimming took 3 bases from V and 0 from J, leaving 12 bases between them. In germline, CDR1 is SGHNT, CDR2 YYREEE (reference sequence). The CDR3 is 15 amino acids. This CDR3 is CASSWVPGVNTEAFF. The CDR3 nucleotides are TGTGCCAGCAGCTGGGTCCCGGGAGTGAACACTGAAGCTTTCTTT. Full variable domain (missing parts from reference TRBV5-4 and TRBJ1-1): ETGVTQSPTHLIKTRGQQVTLRCSSQSGHNTVSWYQQALGQGPQFIFQYYREEENGRGNFPPRFSGLQFPNYSSELNVNALELDDSALYLCASSWVPGVNTEAFFGQGTRLTVV.

This CDR3 reads CASSQVDMRESSYNEQFF. The CDR3 bases are TGTGCCAGCAGCCAAGTAGATATGCGGGAGAGCTCCTACAATGAGCAGTTCTTC. The chain couples TRBV4-2 to TRBJ2-1, with 7 nucleotides matching TRBD2. There are 18 residues in the CDR3. J gave up 0 bases and V 1 base, and 9 bases lay outside the gene matches. The germline CDR1 and CDR2 sequences are LGHNA and YNFKEQ.

In regard to this clone: Other DNA sequences from this sample encode an identical CDR3 as well. The chain recombines TRBV5-4 with TRBJ2-5; 12 nucleotides align to TRBD2. This CDR3 has 15 amino acids. V gave up 3 bases and J gave up 2 bases; unmatched junction bases: 2. Germline V CDR1 and CDR2: SGHNT, YYREEE (reference sequence). In DNA, the CDR3 is TGTGCCAGCAGCTCCGGGACTAGCGGGCAAGAGACCCAGTACTTC. Protein sequence: CASSSGTSGQETQYF.

This clone has a handful of counts. The genes are TRBV28 and TRBJ1-1, with a weak D call TRBD1 (5 bases). The CDR3 length is 15 residues. Germline loops: CDR1 MDHEN, CDR2 SYDVKM. Trimming took 9 bases from V and 0 from J, leaving 17 bases between them. The CDR3 DNA is TGTGCCAGTTATTTGAATGACAGAATGAACACTGAAGCTTTCTTT. Translated: CASYLNDRMNTEAFF.

This clone has only a few counts. This sequence joins TRBV11-2 and TRBJ1-6; D might be TRBD1 (5 bases). The CDR3 is made up of 15 amino acids. Germline CDR1 SGHAT, CDR2 FQNNGV. With 2 bases removed from V and 4 bases from J, the gap between germline ends came to 9 bases. The CDR3 region is CASSLSGLYNSPLHF. For the CDR3, the DNA is TGTGCCAGCAGCTTATCGGGACTGTATAATTCACCCCTCCACTTT.

The chain has TRBV7-2 and TRBJ1-2; the D gene is possibly TRBD1 (6 bases). Germline CDR1 and CDR2: SGHTA and FQGNSA. The V end was cut by 3 bases, the J end by 1 base, with 18 bases between. The CDR3 runs to 17 residues. The CDR3 DNA follows: TGTGCCAGCAGCTTCCCGCCTCGGACAGAGGGTAACTATGGCTACACCTTC. It specifies CASSFPPRTEGNYGYTF.

The chain carries TRBV27 and TRBJ2-6; D unclear. The germline V gene has CDR1 MNHEY and CDR2 SMNVEV (reference sequence). V was pared by 5 bases and J by 0 bases, with 5 bases between. The CDR3 is 14 residues long. CDR3 sequence: CASSRSSGANVLTF. DNA for the CDR3: TGTGCCAGCAGTCGGAGCTCTGGGGCCAACGTCCTGACTTTC.

This rearrangement joins TRBV7-9 to TRBJ2-7; D possibly corresponds to TRBD2 (6 bases). This CDR3 region has 13 residues. CDR1 is SEHNR and CDR2 is FQNEAQ in the germline V gene (reference sequence). V was cut by 3 bases and J by 4 bases, with 10 bases left in between. CDR3 nucleotide sequence: TGTGCCAGCAGCTTTAGCGGCGCATACGAGCAGTACTTC. Its translation is CASSFSGAYEQYF.

The chain is built from TRBV13 and TRBJ2-7; TRBD2 matches 12 bases. Germline loops: CDR1 PRHDT, CDR2 FYEKMQ (reference sequence). The CDR3 has 16 amino acids. V lost 0 bases, J lost 3 bases, and 3 bases stayed unmatched. The CDR3 is CASSLGRTSGDYEQYF. Here the CDR3 DNA reads TGTGCCAGCAGCTTAGGGAGGACTAGCGGGGACTACGAGCAGTACTTC.

This chain connects TRBV5-1 to TRBJ2-6; D is undetermined. CDR3 length: 15 amino acids. V was cut by 2 bases and J by 4 bases, with 10 bases left in between. Germline V gene sequence: CDR1 SGHRS, CDR2 YFSETQ. CDR3 in DNA: TGCGCCAGCAGCTTACCGGGTACAGGGGCCAACGTCCTGACTTTC. Translating gives CASSLPGTGANVLTF.

The rearrangement joins TRBV28 to TRBJ1-2, with 7 bases aligning to TRBD1. The CDR3 sequence is 14 residues long. The germline gives CDR1 MDHEN, CDR2 SYDVKM. V trimming: 5 bases; J trimming: 8 bases; junction bases outside the gene matches: 11. CDR3 sequence (DNA): TGTGCCAGCAGTCTTATACAGGGACAGCGGGGCTACACCTTC. Translation: CASSLIQGQRGYTF.

This chain joins TRBV11-2 and TRBJ2-2, with TRBD2 matching 11 bases. Germline V gene sequence: CDR1 SGHAT, CDR2 FQNNGV. The CDR3 runs 18 residues. V was pared by 2 bases and J by 2 bases, with 7 bases of the junction left unmatched. The CDR3 DNA sequence: TGTGCCAGCAGCTTACGGCCTAGCGGGGGGATCAACACCGGGGAGCTGTTTTTT. It encodes CASSLRPSGGINTGELFF.

This clone turned up a few times. The genes are TRBV7-2 and TRBJ1-1; D gene uncertain. V was trimmed by 5 bases and J by 9 bases, leaving 16 bases between them. The germline CDR1 and CDR2 sequences are SGHTA and FQGNSA. The CDR3 loop spans 13 amino acids. The CDR3 DNA follows: TGTGCCAGCAGCCACGGTGGTCTCATTAAAGCTTTCTTT. As protein: CASSHGGLIKAFF.

This chain joins TRBV19 and TRBJ1-3; no clear D. Germline loops: CDR1 LNHDA, CDR2 SQIVND (reference sequence). The CDR3 extends over 13 amino acids. Trimming removed 10 bases from V and 0 bases from J, with 10 bases in between. DNA for the CDR3: TGTGCCACTGAAGCCCGCTCTGGAAACACCATATATTTT. This sequence encodes CATEARSGNTIYF. The full variable domain, in which reference TRBV19 and TRBJ1-3 provide the parts outside the CDR3, is DGGITQSPKYLFRKEGQNVTLSCEQNLNHDAMYWYRQDPGQGLRLIYYSQIVNDFQKGDIAEGYSVSREKKESFPLTVTSAQKNPTAFYLCATEARSGNTIYFGEGSWLTVV.

The gene calls are TRBV7-6 and TRBJ2-3, with TRBD1 as a possible D gene (6 bases). CDR1 is SGHVS and CDR2 is FNYEAQ in the germline V gene. Trimming removed 2 bases at V and 0 bases at J, with 9 bases between. This CDR3 is built from 15 residues. The CDR3 loop reads CASSLRQESTDTQYF. In DNA form, the CDR3 reads TGTGCCAGCAGCTTACGACAGGAAAGCACAGATACGCAGTATTTT.

The genes are TRBV29-1 and TRBJ2-2; D remains ambiguous. Germline V gives CDR1 SQVTM, CDR2 ANQGSEA. Trimming shortened V by 4 bases and J by 4 bases, and 13 bases separated the two germline ends. The CDR3 runs to 14 residues. Here the CDR3 reads CSVGLGPRTGELFF. The CDR3 coding sequence is TGCAGCGTTGGACTCGGCCCCCGCACCGGGGAGCTGTTTTTT.

J is TRBJ1-5 and V is TRBV19, with D possibly TRBD1 on 5 matching bases. Germline V gene sequence: CDR1 LNHDA, CDR2 SQIVND (reference sequence). With 5 bases removed from V and 1 base from J, the gap between germline ends came to 18 bases. The CDR3 loop spans 17 amino acids. The CDR3 sequence: CASSPPAGFPSNQPQHF. The CDR3 DNA follows: TGTGCCAGTAGTCCCCCTGCAGGGTTCCCAAGCAATCAGCCCCAGCATTTT.

The rearrangement uses TRBV7-2 and TRBJ1-1; no firm D call. Germline V gene data show CDR1 as SGHTA and CDR2 as FQGNSA. The CDR3 is 13 amino acids. Trimming stripped 1 base from V and 4 bases from J, with 7 bases between. For the CDR3, the DNA is TGTGCCAGCAGCTTAGTCAGTCCCACTGAAGCTTTCTTT. Protein sequence: CASSLVSPTEAFF. The variable domain in full, with the rest retrieved from reference TRBV7-2 and TRBJ1-1, is GAGVSQSPSNKVTEKGKDVELRCDPISGHTALYWYRQSLGQGLEFLIYFQGNSAPDKSGLPSDRFSAERTGGSVSTLTIQRTQQEDSAVYLCASSLVSPTEAFFGQGTRLTVV.

The rearrangement links TRBV28 to TRBJ2-3, with 12 bases matching TRBD2. CDR1 is MDHEN, CDR2 SYDVKM, per germline. V shed 5 bases and J 5 bases; nucleotides not matched to a gene: 14. The CDR3 sequence is 18 residues long. This chain's CDR3 is CASSLHPSRLAGEDTQYF. CDR3 bases: TGTGCCAGCAGTCTTCATCCCTCTCGACTAGCGGGAGAAGATACGCAGTATTTT.

The V call is TRBV4-2, the J call TRBJ2-1; 11 bases line up with TRBD2. The CDR3 sequence is 16 residues long. CDR1 is LGHNA and CDR2 is YNFKEQ in the germline V gene. V shed 4 bases and J 8 bases; nucleotides not matched to a gene: 10. Written as DNA, the CDR3 is TGTGCCAGCAGCCTGGCTAGCGGGGGGTTTGTCGATGAGCAGTTCTTC. Residues: CASSLASGGFVDEQFF.

The chain has TRBV7-9 and TRBJ1-1; 8 nucleotides align to TRBD1. V was clipped by 3 bases and J by 1 base; unmatched bases: 1. CDR3 length: 14 residues. CDR1 and CDR2 (germline): SEHNR, FQNEAQ (reference sequence). The CDR3 nucleotides read TGTGCCAGCAGCTTTGGACAGGGGAACACTGAAGCTTTCTTT. Amino acids: CASSFGQGNTEAFF.

The chain couples TRBV7-2 to TRBJ1-1; D not resolved. V lost 1 base to trimming and J lost 1 base, with 4 bases between them. Germline values: CDR1 SGHTA, CDR2 FQGNSA. This CDR3 is 13 amino acids long. The CDR3 DNA is TGTGCCAGCAGCTTAGTAGAGAACACTGAAGCTTTCTTT. It codes for CASSLVENTEAFF.

This sequence joins TRBV2 and TRBJ2-7; TRBD1 aligns across 7 bases. CDR1 and CDR2 from the germline V gene are SNHLY and FYNNEI. The CDR3 spans 12 residues. V shed 9 bases, J shed 0 bases, and the junction held 2 bases outside the gene matches. In DNA form, the CDR3 reads TGTGCCAGTAGGGACAGCTCCTACGAGCAGTACTTC. It encodes CASRDSSYEQYF.